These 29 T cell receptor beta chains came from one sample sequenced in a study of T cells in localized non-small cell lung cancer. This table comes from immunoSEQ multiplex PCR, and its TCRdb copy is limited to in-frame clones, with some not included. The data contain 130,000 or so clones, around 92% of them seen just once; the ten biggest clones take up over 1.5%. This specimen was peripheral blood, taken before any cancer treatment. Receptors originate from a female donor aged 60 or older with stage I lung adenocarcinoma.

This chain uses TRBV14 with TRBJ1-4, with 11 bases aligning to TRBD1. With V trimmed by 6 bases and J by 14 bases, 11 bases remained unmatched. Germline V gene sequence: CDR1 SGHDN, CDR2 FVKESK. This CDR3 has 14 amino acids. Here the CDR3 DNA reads TGTGCCAGCAGTTACGGGACAGGGGGTAAATCGCTGTTTTTT. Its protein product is CASSYGTGGKSLFF.

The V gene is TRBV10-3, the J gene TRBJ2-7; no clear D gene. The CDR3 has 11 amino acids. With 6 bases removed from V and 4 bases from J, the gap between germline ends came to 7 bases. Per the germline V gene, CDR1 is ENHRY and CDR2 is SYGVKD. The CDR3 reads CAIRNGYEQYF. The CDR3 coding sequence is TGTGCCATCAGAAACGGGTACGAGCAGTACTTC.

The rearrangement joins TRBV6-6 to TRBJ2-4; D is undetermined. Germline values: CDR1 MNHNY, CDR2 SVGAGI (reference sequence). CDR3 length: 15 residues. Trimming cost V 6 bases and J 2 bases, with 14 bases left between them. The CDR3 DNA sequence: TGTGCCAGCAGCTCCACCCCCCATACCAAAAACATTCAGTACTTC. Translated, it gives CASSSTPHTKNIQYF.

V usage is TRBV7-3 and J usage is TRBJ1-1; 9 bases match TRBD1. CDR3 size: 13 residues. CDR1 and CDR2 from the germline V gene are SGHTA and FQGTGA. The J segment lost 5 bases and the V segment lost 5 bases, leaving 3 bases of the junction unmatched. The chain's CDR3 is CASSRGTGTEAFF. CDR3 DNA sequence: TGTGCCAGCAGCAGGGGGACAGGGACTGAAGCTTTCTTT.

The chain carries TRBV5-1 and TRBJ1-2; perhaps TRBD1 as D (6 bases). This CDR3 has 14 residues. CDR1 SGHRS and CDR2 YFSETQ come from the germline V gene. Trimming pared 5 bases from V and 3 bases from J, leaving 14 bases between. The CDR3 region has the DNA TGCGCCAGCAGGCCCGGCGCAGGGGACTATGGCTACACCTTC. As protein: CASRPGAGDYGYTF.

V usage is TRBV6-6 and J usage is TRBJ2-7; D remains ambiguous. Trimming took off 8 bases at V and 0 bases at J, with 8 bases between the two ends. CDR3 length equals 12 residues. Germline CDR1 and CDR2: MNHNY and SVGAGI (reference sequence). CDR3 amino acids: CASLGNSYEQYF. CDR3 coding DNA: TGTGCCAGCCTCGGCAACTCCTACGAGCAGTACTTC.

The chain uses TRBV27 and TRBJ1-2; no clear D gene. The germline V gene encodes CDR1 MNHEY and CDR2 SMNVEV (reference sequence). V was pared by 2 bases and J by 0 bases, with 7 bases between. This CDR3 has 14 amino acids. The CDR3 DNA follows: TGTGCCAGCAGTTTACGGAGTTCTAACTATGGCTACACCTTC. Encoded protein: CASSLRSSNYGYTF.

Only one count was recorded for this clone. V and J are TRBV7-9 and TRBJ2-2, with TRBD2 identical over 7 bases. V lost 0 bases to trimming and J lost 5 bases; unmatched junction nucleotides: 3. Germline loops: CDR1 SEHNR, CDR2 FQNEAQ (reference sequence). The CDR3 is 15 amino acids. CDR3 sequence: CASSLAAGVTGELFF. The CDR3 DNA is TGTGCCAGCAGCTTAGCGGCGGGAGTGACCGGGGAGCTGTTTTTT. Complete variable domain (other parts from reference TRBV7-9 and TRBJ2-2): DTGVSQNPRHKITKRGQNVTFRCDPISEHNRLYWYRQTLGQGPEFLTYFQNEAQLEKSRLLSDRFSAERPKGSFSTLEIQRTEQGDSAMYLCASSLAAGVTGELFFGEGSRLTVL.

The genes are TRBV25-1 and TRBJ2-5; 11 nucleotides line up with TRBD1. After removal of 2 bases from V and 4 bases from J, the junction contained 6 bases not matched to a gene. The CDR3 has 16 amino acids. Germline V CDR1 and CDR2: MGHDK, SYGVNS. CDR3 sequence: CASSEAGQGAGETQYF. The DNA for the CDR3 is TGTGCCAGCAGTGAAGCAGGACAGGGGGCTGGAGAGACCCAGTACTTC.

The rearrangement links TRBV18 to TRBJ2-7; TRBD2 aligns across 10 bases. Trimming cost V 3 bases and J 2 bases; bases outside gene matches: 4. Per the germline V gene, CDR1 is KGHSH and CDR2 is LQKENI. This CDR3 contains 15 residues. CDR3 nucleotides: TGTGCCAGCTCACCCGGGACTAGCGAGGCCTACGAGCAGTACTTC. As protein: CASSPGTSEAYEQYF.

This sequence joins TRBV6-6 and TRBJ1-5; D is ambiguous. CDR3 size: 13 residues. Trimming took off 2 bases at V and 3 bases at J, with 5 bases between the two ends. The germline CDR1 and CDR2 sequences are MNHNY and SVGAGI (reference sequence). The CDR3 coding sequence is TGTGCCAGCAGTTACACTTCCAATCAGCCCCAGCATTTT. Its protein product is CASSYTSNQPQHF.

The CDR3 sequence: CASSPPPGGPRSYEQYF. CDR3 sequence (DNA): TGTGCCAGCAGCCCCCCGCCGGGAGGGCCTAGGTCCTACGAGCAGTACTTC. This sequence joins TRBV11-2 and TRBJ2-7; 8 nucleotides agree with TRBD2. This CDR3 is built from 17 residues. CDR1 SGHAT and CDR2 FQNNGV come from the germline V gene. The V and J ends lost 5 bases and 1 base, in that order; junction bases with no gene match: 13.

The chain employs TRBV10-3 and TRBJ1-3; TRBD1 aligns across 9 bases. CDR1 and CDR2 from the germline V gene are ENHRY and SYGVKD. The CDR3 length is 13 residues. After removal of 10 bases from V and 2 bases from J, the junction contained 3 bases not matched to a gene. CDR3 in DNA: TGTGCCACCCGGACAGGGGCTGGAAACACCATATATTTT. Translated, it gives CATRTGAGNTIYF.

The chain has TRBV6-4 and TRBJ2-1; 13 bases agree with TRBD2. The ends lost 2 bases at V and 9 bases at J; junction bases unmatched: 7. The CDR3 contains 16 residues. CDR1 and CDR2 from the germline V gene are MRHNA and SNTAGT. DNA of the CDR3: TGTGCCAGCAGTGACGAGGGACTAGCGGGGCGGGGTGAGCAGTTCTTC. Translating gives CASSDEGLAGRGEQFF.

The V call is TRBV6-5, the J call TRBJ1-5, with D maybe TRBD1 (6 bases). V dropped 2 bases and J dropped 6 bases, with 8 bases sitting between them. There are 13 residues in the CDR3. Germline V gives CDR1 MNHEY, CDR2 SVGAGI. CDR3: CASSYQGSQPQHF. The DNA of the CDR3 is TGTGCCAGCAGTTACCAGGGGAGTCAGCCCCAGCATTTT.

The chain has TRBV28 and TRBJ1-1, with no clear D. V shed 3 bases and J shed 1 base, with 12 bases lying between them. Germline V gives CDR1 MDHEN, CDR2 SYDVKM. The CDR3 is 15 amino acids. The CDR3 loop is CASSLRLLGNTEAFF. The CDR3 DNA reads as TGTGCCAGCAGTTTGAGGCTTTTGGGGAACACTGAAGCTTTCTTT.

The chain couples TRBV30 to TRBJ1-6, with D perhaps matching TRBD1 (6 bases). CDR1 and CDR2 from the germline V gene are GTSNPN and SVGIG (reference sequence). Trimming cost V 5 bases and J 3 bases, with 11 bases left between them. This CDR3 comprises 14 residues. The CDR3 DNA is TGTGCCTGGGCGGACAGCCTCTATAATTCACCCCTCCACTTT. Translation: CAWADSLYNSPLHF. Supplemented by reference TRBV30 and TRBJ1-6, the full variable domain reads SQTIHQWPATLVQPVGSPLSLECTVEGTSNPNLYWYRQAAGRGLQLLFYSVGIGQISSEVPQNLSASRPQDRQFILSSKKLLLSDSGFYLCAWADSLYNSPLHFGNGTRLTVT.

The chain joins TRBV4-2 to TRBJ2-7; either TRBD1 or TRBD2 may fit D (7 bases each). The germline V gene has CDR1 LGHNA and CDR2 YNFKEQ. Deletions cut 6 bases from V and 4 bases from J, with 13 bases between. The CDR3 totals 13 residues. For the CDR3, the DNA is TGTGCCAGCAGGGGGGGGACAGAGTACGAGCAGTACTTC. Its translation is CASRGGTEYEQYF.

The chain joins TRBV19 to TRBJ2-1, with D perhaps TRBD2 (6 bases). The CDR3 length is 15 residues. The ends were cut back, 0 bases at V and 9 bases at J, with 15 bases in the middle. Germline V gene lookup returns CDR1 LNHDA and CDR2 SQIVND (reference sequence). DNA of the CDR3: TGTGCCAGTAGTATAGACTCGTCGCCCGGGGGTGAGCAGTTCTTC. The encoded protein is CASSIDSSPGGEQFF.

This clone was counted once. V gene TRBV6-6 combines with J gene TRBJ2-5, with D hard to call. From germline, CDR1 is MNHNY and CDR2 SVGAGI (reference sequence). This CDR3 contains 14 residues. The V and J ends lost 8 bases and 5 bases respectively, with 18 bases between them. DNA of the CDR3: TGTGCCAGCTCCTCTATAAGGATTTGGGAGACCCAGTACTTC. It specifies CASSSIRIWETQYF.

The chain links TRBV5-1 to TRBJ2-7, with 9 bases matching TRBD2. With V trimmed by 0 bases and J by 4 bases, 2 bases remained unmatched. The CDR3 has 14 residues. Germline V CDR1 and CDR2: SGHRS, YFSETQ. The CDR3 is CASSLASGIYEQYF. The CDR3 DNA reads TGCGCCAGCAGCTTGGCTAGCGGGATTTACGAGCAGTACTTC. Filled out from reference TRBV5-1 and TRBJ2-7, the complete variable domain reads KAGVTQTPRYLIKTRGQQVTLSCSPISGHRSVSWYQQTPGQGLQFLFEYFSETQRNKGNFPGRFSGRQFSNSRSEMNVSTLELGDSALYLCASSLASGIYEQYFGPGTRLTVT.

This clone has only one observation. The CDR3: CASSLLRSYEQYF. Here the CDR3 DNA reads TGTGCCAGCAGCTTGCTCCGTTCCTACGAGCAGTACTTC. V gene TRBV5-8 combines with J gene TRBJ2-7, with D uncertain. The germline V gene encodes CDR1 SGHTS and CDR2 YDEGEE. Deletions cut 1 base from V and 1 base from J, with 6 bases between. This CDR3 region has 13 residues.

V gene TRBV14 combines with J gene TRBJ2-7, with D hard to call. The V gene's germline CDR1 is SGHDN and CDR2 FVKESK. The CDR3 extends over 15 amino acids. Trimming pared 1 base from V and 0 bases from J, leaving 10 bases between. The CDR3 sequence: CASSQVASRSYEQYF. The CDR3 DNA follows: TGTGCCAGCAGCCAAGTCGCCAGCCGCTCCTACGAGCAGTACTTC.

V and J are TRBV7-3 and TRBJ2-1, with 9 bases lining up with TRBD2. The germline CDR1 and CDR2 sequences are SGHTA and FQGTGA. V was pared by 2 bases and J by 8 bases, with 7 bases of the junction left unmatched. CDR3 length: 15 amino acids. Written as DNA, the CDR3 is TGTGCCAGCAGCTTATGGGCTAGCGGGACGTATGAGCAGTTCTTC. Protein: CASSLWASGTYEQFF.

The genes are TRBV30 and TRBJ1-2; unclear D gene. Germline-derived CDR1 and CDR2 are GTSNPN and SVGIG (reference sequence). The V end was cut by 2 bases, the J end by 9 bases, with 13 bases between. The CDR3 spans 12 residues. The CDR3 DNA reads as TGTGCCTGGAGTACCAATAAACTAAGCTACACCTTC. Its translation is CAWSTNKLSYTF.

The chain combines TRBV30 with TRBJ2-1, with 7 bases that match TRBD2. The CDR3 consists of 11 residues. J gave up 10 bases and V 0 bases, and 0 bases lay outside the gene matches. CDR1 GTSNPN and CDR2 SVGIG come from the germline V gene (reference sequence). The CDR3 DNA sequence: TGTGCCTGGAGTGTACTAGCGGAGCAGTTCTTC. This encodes CAWSVLAEQFF.

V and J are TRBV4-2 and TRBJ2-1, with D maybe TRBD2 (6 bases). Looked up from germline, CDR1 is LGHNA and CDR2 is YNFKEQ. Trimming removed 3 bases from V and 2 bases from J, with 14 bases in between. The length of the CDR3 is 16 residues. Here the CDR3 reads CASSHDPGLTYNEQFF. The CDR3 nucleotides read TGTGCCAGCAGCCACGATCCGGGACTCACCTACAATGAGCAGTTCTTC.

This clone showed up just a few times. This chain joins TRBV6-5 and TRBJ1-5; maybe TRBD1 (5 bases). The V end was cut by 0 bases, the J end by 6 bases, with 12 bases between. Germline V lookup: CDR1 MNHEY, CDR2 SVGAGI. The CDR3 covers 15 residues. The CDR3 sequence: CASSYSRWGGQPQHF. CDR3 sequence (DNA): TGTGCCAGCAGTTACTCCCGATGGGGCGGTCAGCCCCAGCATTTT.

The CDR3 nucleotides are TGTGCCAGCGGGGACGGGACTAGCGACTACAATGAGCAGTTCTTC. Protein sequence: CASGDGTSDYNEQFF. The J gene is TRBJ2-1, the V gene TRBV2, with 10 bases matching TRBD2. The CDR3 spans 15 residues. V lost 8 bases, J lost 3 bases, and 7 bases stayed unmatched. Looked up from germline, CDR1 is SNHLY and CDR2 is FYNNEI.